The rows below give T cell receptor beta chains drawn from one sample of a study of T cells in Graves' hyperthyroidism and ophthalmopathy. TCRdb ran MiXCR on the multiplex PCR reads and lists one entry per CDR3 protein. The table has hundreds of thousands of distinct CDR3 sequences, over 35% seen once. Sequences were obtained from blood. The source is a man aged 18-30 years with Graves' hyperthyroidism. Each CDR3 is given with its conserved first and last residue. Each record gives: V gene, D gene, clone size, J gene, CDR3 protein, CDR3 DNA. D genes are given only for firm matches. Where a row states a size, it is once, few, many or the class of an expanded clone; other rows omit it.

>TRBV29-1|-|-|TRBJ2-5
CSVEGSGGGATQYF
TGCAGCGTTGAAGGTAGTGGAGGGGGCGCGACCCAGTACTTC
>TRBV10-3|-|-|TRBJ1-2
CAISAGRGDGYTF
TGTGCCATCAGTGCCGGCAGGGGAGATGGCTACACCTTC
>TRBV12-3/TRBV12-4|-|few|TRBJ2-7
CASSLAWGDEQYF
TGTGCCAGCAGTTTAGCGTGGGGTGACGAGCAGTACTTC
>TRBV7-2|TRBD2|-|TRBJ2-5
CASSAGRGTGGQETQYF
TGTGCCAGCAGCGCTGGGCGAGGGACGGGGGGGCAAGAGACCCAGTACTTC
>TRBV4-1|-|few|TRBJ2-7
CASSQDDDEQYF
TGCGCCAGCAGCCAAGATGACGACGAGCAGTACTTC
>TRBV7-2|-|once|TRBJ2-7
CASSPHSQDPNNEQYF
TGTGCCAGCAGCCCCCACTCACAGGACCCAAACAACGAGCAGTACTTC
>TRBV5-1|TRBD1|once|TRBJ2-7
CASSPAGGYYEQYF
TGCGCCAGCAGCCCCGCAGGGGGATACTACGAGCAGTACTTC
>TRBV11-2|-|-|TRBJ2-5
CASSLAEGFTRETQYF
TGTGCCAGCAGCTTAGCGGAGGGGTTCACACGAGAGACCCAGTACTTC
>TRBV9|-|many|TRBJ1-4
CASSVAGGTNEKLFF
TGTGCCAGCAGCGTAGCTGGGGGCACTAATGAAAAACTGTTTTTT
>TRBV7-2|TRBD1|-|TRBJ1-1
CASRTGGLNTEAFF
TGTGCCAGCAGGACAGGGGGATTGAACACTGAAGCTTTCTTT
>TRBV20-1|-|once|TRBJ2-7
CSARPRAYEQYF
TGCAGTGCTAGACCCAGGGCCTACGAGCAGTACTTC
>TRBV24-1|TRBD1|-|TRBJ1-1
CATRADRGATEAFF
TGTGCCACCAGGGCGGACAGGGGGGCTACTGAAGCTTTCTTT
>TRBV10-3|-|few|TRBJ1-1
CAIRGQGTNTEAFF
TGTGCCATCAGGGGGCAGGGTACGAACACTGAAGCTTTCTTT
>TRBV12-3/TRBV12-4|-|-|TRBJ1-1
CASSPGGGYTEAFF
TGTGCCAGCAGTCCCGGCGGCGGGTACACTGAAGCTTTCTTT
>TRBV14|TRBD1|few|TRBJ2-7
CASSPGTGWYEQYF
TGTGCCAGCAGCCCCGGGACAGGGTGGTACGAGCAGTACTTC
>TRBV7-2|-|many|TRBJ1-2
CASSLTKGYGYTF
TGTGCCAGCAGCTTAACTAAGGGTTATGGCTACACCTTC
>TRBV7-9|-|few|TRBJ1-5
CASSSAGYKPQHF
TGTGCCAGCAGCAGCGCCGGCTATAAGCCCCAGCATTTT
>TRBV20-1|TRBD1|-|TRBJ1-3
CSAPDRGPGNTIYF
TGCAGTGCGCCCGACAGGGGGCCAGGAAACACCATATATTTT
>TRBV2|-|-|TRBJ2-5
CASSESRGQTQYF
TGTGCCAGCAGTGAATCCAGGGGTCAGACCCAGTACTTC
>TRBV15|-|many|TRBJ2-7
CATSTGLTTYEQYF
TGTGCCACCAGCACGGGACTCACAACCTACGAGCAGTACTTC
>TRBV7-8|-|-|TRBJ1-1
CASSLDEPITDTEAFF
TGTGCCAGCAGCTTAGATGAACCGATCACCGACACTGAAGCTTTCTTT
>TRBV29-1|-|many|TRBJ2-7
CSVDGGPYEQYF
TGCAGCGTTGATGGGGGGCCCTACGAGCAGTACTTC
>TRBV12-3/TRBV12-4|-|-|TRBJ1-1
CASRLSEAFF
TGTGCCAGCCGCCTTTCTGAAGCTTTCTTT
>TRBV9|TRBD1|once|TRBJ2-3
CASSVDWTGEQYF
TGTGCCAGCAGCGTAGATTGGACAGGGGAGCAGTATTTT
>TRBV20-1|-|few|TRBJ1-1
CSPPGNTEAFF
TGCAGCCCCCCCGGGAACACTGAAGCTTTCTTT
>TRBV15|-|many|TRBJ1-1
CATSTEGYTEAFF
TGTGCCACCAGCACGGAGGGGTACACTGAAGCTTTCTTT
>TRBV7-3|-|many|TRBJ2-6
CASSLSVGSGANVLTF
TGTGCCAGCAGCTTATCAGTAGGATCTGGGGCCAACGTCCTGACTTTC
>TRBV6-1|TRBD1|once|TRBJ2-5
CASSEAARQGETQYF
TGTGCCAGCAGTGAAGCGGCCCGACAGGGGGAGACCCAGTACTTC
>TRBV25-1|TRBD2|few|TRBJ2-5
CASSGGRGTETQYF
TGTGCCAGCAGTGGGGGGAGGGGTACGGAGACCCAGTACTTC
>TRBV5-1|-|many|TRBJ2-7
CASSEGLDTYEQYF
TGCGCCAGCAGCGAGGGACTCGACACCTACGAGCAGTACTTC
>TRBV7-2|-|many|TRBJ1-3
CASSLGRRQGDTIYF
TGTGCCAGCAGCTTAGGGAGAAGACAAGGAGACACCATATATTTT
>TRBV5-1|TRBD1|-|TRBJ2-7
CASSTEPGQPHEQYF
TGCGCCAGCAGCACGGAGCCGGGACAGCCCCACGAGCAGTACTTC
>TRBV12-3/TRBV12-4|-|once|TRBJ1-2
CASSLVGDNYGYTF
TGTGCCAGCAGCTTGGTAGGAGATAACTATGGCTACACCTTC
>TRBV7-2|TRBD2|many|TRBJ2-7
CASSLTASGREQYF
TGTGCCAGCAGCTTAACTGCTAGCGGGAGAGAGCAGTACTTC
>TRBV5-4|-|-|TRBJ2-5
CASSVDSSGKETQYF
TGTGCCAGCAGCGTAGATAGTAGCGGAAAAGAGACCCAGTACTTC
>TRBV3-1|-|few|TRBJ2-6
CASSHSTGANVLTF
TGTGCCAGCAGCCATTCAACTGGGGCCAACGTCCTGACTTTC
>TRBV4-1|TRBD1|few|TRBJ1-1
CASSHTGTGNTEAFF
TGCGCCAGCAGTCATACCGGGACAGGGAACACTGAAGCTTTCTTT
>TRBV2|-|-|TRBJ2-2
CASLVRDTGELFF
TGTGCCAGCTTAGTCCGGGACACCGGGGAGCTGTTTTTT